These 25 T cell receptor beta chains were sequenced from one sample in a study of cytomegalovirus exposure and HLA in healthy donors. Profiled with immunoSEQ multiplex PCR; TCRdb holds only in-frame clones, not every one. The repertoire holds about 83,000 clones, with about 96% as singletons. Sequencing used PBMCs. The receptors were gathered from a young woman in good health and CMV-seronegative.

The DNA of the CDR3 is TGTGCCAGTAGACTGGGGGGAAGGGATGGCTACACCTTC. Its protein is CASRLGGRDGYTF. The genes are TRBV19 and TRBJ1-2, with D possibly being TRBD1 (5 bases). The length of the CDR3 is 13 residues. Germline CDR1 LNHDA, CDR2 SQIVND (reference sequence). Trimming shortened V by 6 bases and J by 6 bases, and 14 bases separated the two germline ends.

The genes are TRBV11-2 and TRBJ2-7; D may be TRBD2 (6 bases). This CDR3 is 16 amino acids long. Germline lookup yields CDR1 SGHAT and CDR2 FQNNGV. Trimming removed 0 bases at V and 2 bases at J, with 14 bases between. The CDR3 DNA sequence: TGTGCCAGCAGCTTAGATGGCCGGGGGTTAGCCTACGAGCAGTACTTC. It is translated as CASSLDGRGLAYEQYF. The entire variable domain, with the rest obtained from reference TRBV11-2 and TRBJ2-7, is as follows: EAGVAQSPRYKIIEKRQSVAFWCNPISGHATLYWYQQILGQGPKLLIQFQNNGVVDDSQLPKDRFSAERLKGVDSTLKIQPAKLEDSAVYLCASSLDGRGLAYEQYFGPGTRLTVT.

The count of this clone is one. The genes are TRBV19 and TRBJ1-2; 8 bases line up with TRBD1. Unmatched junction bases numbered 7, after V lost 4 bases and J lost 6 bases. Germline assignment: CDR1 LNHDA and CDR2 SQIVND (reference sequence). CDR3 length: 14 amino acids. The CDR3 here is CASSRETGDHGYTF. The CDR3 DNA reads TGTGCCAGTAGTAGGGAGACAGGGGACCATGGCTACACCTTC. The full variable domain, completed using reference TRBV19 and TRBJ1-2, is DGGITQSPKYLFRKEGQNVTLSCEQNLNHDAMYWYRQDPGQGLRLIYYSQIVNDFQKGDIAEGYSVSREKKESFPLTVTSAQKNPTAFYLCASSRETGDHGYTFGSGTRLTVV.

The chain carries TRBV11-3 and TRBJ2-1; the D gene is possibly TRBD1 (6 bases). From germline, CDR1 is SGHNT and CDR2 YENEEA. This CDR3 spans 14 amino acids. The V end lost 2 bases, the J end lost 7 bases, and 12 bases lay between the germline ends. CDR3 nucleotide sequence: TGTGCCAGCAGCTTAAGTCAGGGGACGAATGAGCAGTTCTTC. Its translation: CASSLSQGTNEQFF.

This sequence joins TRBV7-9 and TRBJ2-5; TRBD2 agrees at 7 bases. This CDR3 has 16 residues. CDR1 is SEHNR, CDR2 FQNEAQ, per germline (reference sequence). Trimming took 8 bases from V and 4 from J; bases not matched to a gene: 16. CDR3 nucleotide sequence: TGTGCCAGCCAAGCGGGAAAGGCGACCAAGGGAGAGACCCAGTACTTC. Translating gives CASQAGKATKGETQYF.

V usage is TRBV11-2 and J usage is TRBJ2-2; 13 nucleotides align to TRBD2. V lost 5 bases and J lost 8; bases outside the gene matches: 2. There are 14 residues in the CDR3. Germline CDR1 SGHAT, CDR2 FQNNGV. CDR3 in DNA: TGTGCCAGCAGCCCGGGACTAGCGGGAGGGGAGCTGTTTTTT. Amino acid sequence: CASSPGLAGGELFF.

The chain employs TRBV19 and TRBJ2-6; tentative D call: TRBD1 (6 bases). Germline V gene data show CDR1 as LNHDA and CDR2 as SQIVND (reference sequence). This CDR3 comprises 18 residues. V shed 1 base and J shed 0 bases, with 13 bases lying between them. The CDR3 DNA reads TGTGCCAGTAGTATAGGGGGGACACCAGGCTCTGGGGCCAACGTCCTGACTTTC. It yields the protein CASSIGGTPGSGANVLTF.

The rearrangement uses TRBV9 and TRBJ2-6; D is perhaps TRBD2 (6 bases). The CDR3 is made up of 17 amino acids. Germline CDR1 SGDLS, CDR2 YYNGEE. V was clipped by 2 bases and J by 4 bases, with 16 bases between them. CDR3 in amino acids: CASSVSPGGYGANVLTF. The CDR3 bases are TGTGCCAGCAGCGTCTCCCCTGGAGGGTACGGGGCCAACGTCCTGACTTTC. The complete variable domain, with remaining parts taken from reference TRBV9 and TRBJ2-6, reads DSGVTQTPKHLITATGQRVTLRCSPRSGDLSVYWYQQSLDQGLQFLIQYYNGEERAKGNILERFSAQQFPDLHSELNLSSLELGDSALYFCASSVSPGGYGANVLTFGAGSRLTVL.

The chain employs TRBV27 and TRBJ1-4; 8 bases map to TRBD1. CDR3 size: 14 residues. With 2 bases clipped from V and 5 bases from J, the junction kept 1 base outside the gene matches. Germline V lookup: CDR1 MNHEY, CDR2 SMNVEV (reference sequence). In DNA form, the CDR3 reads TGTGCCAGCAGTTTAGGACAGGGCAATGAAAAACTGTTTTTT. As protein: CASSLGQGNEKLFF.

The chain uses TRBV6-1 and TRBJ2-5; 9 positions match TRBD2. V lost 6 bases, J lost 0 bases, and 5 bases stayed unmatched. Germline CDR1 and CDR2: MNHNS and SASEGT. The CDR3 has 15 residues. CDR3 sequence (DNA): TGTGCCAGCAGGGGGGGCGGGAGGGACCAAGAGACCCAGTACTTC. It translates to CASRGGGRDQETQYF.

The gene calls are TRBV15 and TRBJ2-3, with D perhaps TRBD2 (7 bases). Trimming took off 0 bases at V and 1 base at J, with 17 bases between the two ends. This CDR3 is built from 18 residues. The germline V gene encodes CDR1 LNHNV and CDR2 YYDKDF (reference sequence). In nucleotides, the CDR3 is TGTGCCACCAGCAGAGAGAGGGGGGGATTGGCAGGCACAGATACGCAGTATTTT. Translated: CATSRERGGLAGTDTQYF.

The chain joins TRBV5-4 to TRBJ1-1, with 7 bases lining up with TRBD1. Germline V gene lookup returns CDR1 SGHNT and CDR2 YYREEE (reference sequence). With V trimmed by 4 bases and J by 0 bases, 3 bases remained unmatched. This CDR3 is built from 14 residues. In DNA form, the CDR3 reads TGTGCCAGCAGCCCGGGACAGATGAACACTGAAGCTTTCTTT. Translated: CASSPGQMNTEAFF.

The chain carries TRBV10-3 and TRBJ2-5; 11 bases are shared with TRBD1. Germline assignment: CDR1 ENHRY and CDR2 SYGVKD. The CDR3 runs to 17 residues. The V and J ends lost 5 bases and 1 base, in that order; junction bases with no gene match: 9. CDR3 nucleotide sequence: TGTGCCATCAGTCCCTTTCAGGGACAGGGGGGCCAAGAGACCCAGTACTTC. Amino acid sequence: CAISPFQGQGGQETQYF.

The chain has TRBV19 and TRBJ1-6; perhaps TRBD1 as D (5 bases). Trimming took off 2 bases at V and 0 bases at J, with 14 bases between the two ends. This CDR3 region has 18 residues. In germline, CDR1 is LNHDA, CDR2 SQIVND (reference sequence). CDR3 protein: CASSIKGYSSSYNSPLHF. CDR3 in DNA: TGTGCCAGTAGTATAAAGGGGTACAGTAGCTCCTATAATTCACCCCTCCACTTT.

The CDR3 DNA is TGTGCCAGCAGCGGGGAGGGCCCGTTTGTGGAGACCCAGTACTTC. It encodes CASSGEGPFVETQYF. The chain links TRBV5-6 to TRBJ2-5, with 7 bases aligning to TRBD2. The CDR3 covers 15 residues. Germline lookup yields CDR1 SGHDT and CDR2 YYEEEE. V was clipped by 4 bases and J by 5 bases; unmatched bases: 11.

This chain connects TRBV9 to TRBJ1-1; no clear D gene. The CDR3 consists of 14 residues. V was clipped by 4 bases and J by 0 bases, with 10 bases between them. Germline V gene sequence: CDR1 SGDLS, CDR2 YYNGEE. The CDR3 bases are TGTGCCAGCAGCTTGACTTCCATGAACACTGAAGCTTTCTTT. As protein: CASSLTSMNTEAFF. Variable domain in full (rest from reference TRBV9 and TRBJ1-1): DSGVTQTPKHLITATGQRVTLRCSPRSGDLSVYWYQQSLDQGLQFLIQYYNGEERAKGNILERFSAQQFPDLHSELNLSSLELGDSALYFCASSLTSMNTEAFFGQGTRLTVV.

This chain joins TRBV9 and TRBJ1-2; no definite D call. The CDR3 covers 13 residues. Between the trimmed V and J ends, which lost 3 bases and 2 bases, there was a span of 8 bases. Germline V CDR1 and CDR2: SGDLS, YYNGEE. CDR3 in amino acids: CASSDRLNYGYTF. CDR3 bases: TGTGCCAGCAGCGACCGACTAAACTATGGCTACACCTTC.

CDR3 protein: CASSEPGTEYNQPQHF. CDR3 in DNA: TGTGCCAGCAGTGAGCCGGGGACAGAATACAATCAGCCCCAGCATTTT. This chain uses TRBV25-1 with TRBJ1-5; TRBD1 aligns across 7 bases. CDR1 is MGHDK and CDR2 is SYGVNS in the germline V gene. CDR3 length: 16 residues. The J segment lost 3 bases and the V segment lost 3 bases, leaving 8 bases of the junction unmatched. The whole variable domain, remainder taken from reference TRBV25-1 and TRBJ1-5, is EADIYQTPRYLVIGTGKKITLECSQTMGHDKMYWYQQDPGMELHLIHYSYGVNSTEKGDLSSESTVSRIRTEHFPLTLESARPSHTSQYLCASSEPGTEYNQPQHFGDGTRLSIL.

The chain recombines TRBV6-4 with TRBJ2-3, with 9 bases that match TRBD2. CDR1 MRHNA and CDR2 SNTAGT come from the germline V gene. The CDR3 loop spans 20 amino acids. V trimming: 3 bases; J trimming: 5 bases; junction bases outside the gene matches: 21. DNA of the CDR3: TGTGCCAGCAGTGAATGGACCCCAGTCCGGAGCGGGAGGCGTGGAGATACGCAGTATTTT. Translation: CASSEWTPVRSGRRGDTQYF.

V and J are TRBV5-1 and TRBJ2-1, with a tentative D call TRBD1 (5 bases). This CDR3 has 16 amino acids. V lost 5 bases and J 0 bases, leaving 15 bases between the germline ends. Germline values: CDR1 SGHRS, CDR2 YFSETQ. The CDR3: CASSPRETASYNEQFF. The CDR3 DNA is TGCGCCAGCAGTCCCCGTGAGACAGCCTCCTACAATGAGCAGTTCTTC.

V and J are TRBV5-4 and TRBJ1-4, with 8 nucleotides matching TRBD1. The CDR3 loop spans 18 amino acids. Trimming at V came to 4 bases and at J to 3 bases, leaving 14 bases not matched to a gene. Germline CDR1 is SGHNT and CDR2 is YYREEE (reference sequence). Written as DNA, the CDR3 is TGTGCCAGCAGCACCAAGCTTCAGGGGGCAGGGTCTAATGAAAAACTGTTTTTT. Translating it yields CASSTKLQGAGSNEKLFF.

This sequence joins TRBV6-1 and TRBJ1-1; D call uncertain. CDR1 and CDR2 (germline): MNHNS, SASEGT. V lost 7 bases and J 1 base, leaving 10 bases between the germline ends. The CDR3 length is 13 residues. CDR3 amino acids: CASTLPGNTEAFF. The CDR3 DNA follows: TGTGCCAGCACTTTACCGGGGAACACTGAAGCTTTCTTT.

The rearrangement joins TRBV18 to TRBJ2-1; tentative D call: TRBD2 (6 bases). Germline V lookup: CDR1 KGHSH, CDR2 LQKENI. V lost 4 bases to trimming and J lost 12 bases, with 10 bases between them. The CDR3 contains 11 residues. The CDR3 reads CASSLAGGQFF. Here the CDR3 DNA reads TGTGCCAGCTCACTTGCCGGGGGGCAGTTCTTC.

The rearrangement links TRBV11-2 to TRBJ1-5; TRBD1 might be the D (6 bases). Germline lookup yields CDR1 SGHAT and CDR2 FQNNGV. The ends were cut back, 5 bases at V and 6 bases at J, with 14 bases in the middle. The CDR3 sequence is 14 residues long. The CDR3 nucleotides are TGTGCCAGCAGCGGTCAGGGGAGCGGTCAGCCCCAGCATTTT. It translates to CASSGQGSGQPQHF.

V is TRBV27 and J is TRBJ2-1, with 9 positions matching TRBD2. This CDR3 is 15 amino acids long. CDR1 and CDR2 from the germline V gene are MNHEY and SMNVEV (reference sequence). J gave up 9 bases and V 6 bases, and 12 bases lay outside the gene matches. DNA for the CDR3: TGTGCCAGCAGCCCCCCTGGCGGGAGGGATGGTGAGCAGTTCTTC. Its protein is CASSPPGGRDGEQFF.